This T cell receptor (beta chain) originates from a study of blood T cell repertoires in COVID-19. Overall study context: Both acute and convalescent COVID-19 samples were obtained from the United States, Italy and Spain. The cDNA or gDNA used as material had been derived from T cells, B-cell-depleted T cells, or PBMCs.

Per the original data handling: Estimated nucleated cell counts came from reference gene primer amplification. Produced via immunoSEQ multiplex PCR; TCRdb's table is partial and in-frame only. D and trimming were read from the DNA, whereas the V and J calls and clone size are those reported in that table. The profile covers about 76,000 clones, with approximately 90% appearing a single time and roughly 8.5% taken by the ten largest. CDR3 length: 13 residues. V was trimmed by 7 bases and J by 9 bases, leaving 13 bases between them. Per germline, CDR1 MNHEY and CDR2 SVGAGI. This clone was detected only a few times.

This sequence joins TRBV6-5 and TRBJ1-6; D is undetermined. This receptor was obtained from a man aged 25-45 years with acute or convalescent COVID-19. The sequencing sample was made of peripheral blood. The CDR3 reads CASNEELGSPLHF. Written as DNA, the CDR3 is TGTGCCAGCAACGAGGAACTAGGTTCACCCCTCCACTTT.